The present T cell receptor (beta chain) was sequenced within a study of blood T cell repertoires in COVID-19. Under the authors' procedure: Researchers report that nucleated cell counts were estimated from reference gene primer amplification. Repertoires were generated with immunoSEQ multiplex PCR, while TCRdb's copy carries only in-frame clones and drops some. V, J and clone size were drawn from that table, and D and trimming were deduced from the DNA. The sample includes under 350,000 clones, roughly 89% of them seen just once. V dropped 1 base and J dropped 0 bases, with 7 bases sitting between them. CDR3 length: 15 residues. Per germline, CDR1 SGHVS and CDR2 FQNEAQ. Everyone who took part was roughly 18 to 89 years old, and they came from about 25 US areas.

The chain combines TRBV7-8 with TRBJ1-3, with D uncertain. This TCR was sampled from a woman aged 55-69 years who had recovered from COVID-19. Sequencing used PBMCs or T cells enriched from blood (not recorded which). CDR3 sequence reads: CASSLDSYSGNTIYF. As DNA, the CDR3 is TGTGCCAGCAGCTTAGACAGCTACTCTGGAAACACCATATATTTT.